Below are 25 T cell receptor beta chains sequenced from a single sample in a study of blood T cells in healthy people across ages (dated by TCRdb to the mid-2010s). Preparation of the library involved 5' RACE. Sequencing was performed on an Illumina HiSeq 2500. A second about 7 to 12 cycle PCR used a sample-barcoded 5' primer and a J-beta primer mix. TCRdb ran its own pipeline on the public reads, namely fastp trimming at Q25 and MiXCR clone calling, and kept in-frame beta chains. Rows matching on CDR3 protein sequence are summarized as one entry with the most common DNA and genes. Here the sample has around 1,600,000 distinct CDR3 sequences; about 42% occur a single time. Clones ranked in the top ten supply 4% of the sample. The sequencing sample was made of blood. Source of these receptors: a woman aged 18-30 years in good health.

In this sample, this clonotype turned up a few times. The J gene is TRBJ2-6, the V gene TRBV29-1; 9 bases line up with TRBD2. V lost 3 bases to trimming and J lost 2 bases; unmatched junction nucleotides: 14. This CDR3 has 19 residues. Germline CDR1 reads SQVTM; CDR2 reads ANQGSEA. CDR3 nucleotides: TGCAGCGTTGAGTGGAGGTCCGGGACTAGCCTACCTGGGGCCAACGTCCTGACTTTC. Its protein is CSVEWRSGTSLPGANVLTF.

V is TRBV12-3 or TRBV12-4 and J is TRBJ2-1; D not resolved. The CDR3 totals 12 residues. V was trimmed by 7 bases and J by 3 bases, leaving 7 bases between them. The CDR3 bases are TGTGCCAGCACCCACAACTACAATGAGCAGTTCTTC. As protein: CASTHNYNEQFF.

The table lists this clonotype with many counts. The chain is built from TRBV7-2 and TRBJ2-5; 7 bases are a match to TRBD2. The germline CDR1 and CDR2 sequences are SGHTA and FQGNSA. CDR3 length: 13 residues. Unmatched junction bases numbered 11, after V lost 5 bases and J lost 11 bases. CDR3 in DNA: TGTGCCAGCAGCCGTAGGACTAGTGAAGAGCAGTACTTC. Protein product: CASSRRTSEEQYF.

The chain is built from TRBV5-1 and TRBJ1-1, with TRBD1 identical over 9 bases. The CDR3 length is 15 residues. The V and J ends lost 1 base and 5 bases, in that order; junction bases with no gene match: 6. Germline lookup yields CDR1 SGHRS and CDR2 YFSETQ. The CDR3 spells CASSLSGQGFTEAFF. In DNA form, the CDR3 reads TGCGCCAGCAGCTTGAGCGGACAGGGGTTTACTGAAGCTTTCTTT.

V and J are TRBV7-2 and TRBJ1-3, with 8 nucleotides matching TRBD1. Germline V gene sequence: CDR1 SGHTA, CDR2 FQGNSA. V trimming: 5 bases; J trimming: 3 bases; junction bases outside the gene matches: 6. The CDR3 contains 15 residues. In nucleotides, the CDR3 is TGTGCCAGCAGCAAACTACAGGGGGGTGGAAACACCATATATTTT. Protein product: CASSKLQGGGNTIYF.

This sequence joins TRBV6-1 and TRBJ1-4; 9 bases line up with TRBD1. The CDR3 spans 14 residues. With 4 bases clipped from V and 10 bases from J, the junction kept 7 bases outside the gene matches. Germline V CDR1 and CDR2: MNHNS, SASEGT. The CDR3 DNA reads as TGTGCCAGCAGTGCGAGGGACAGGGACGGAAAACTGTTTTTT. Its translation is CASSARDRDGKLFF.

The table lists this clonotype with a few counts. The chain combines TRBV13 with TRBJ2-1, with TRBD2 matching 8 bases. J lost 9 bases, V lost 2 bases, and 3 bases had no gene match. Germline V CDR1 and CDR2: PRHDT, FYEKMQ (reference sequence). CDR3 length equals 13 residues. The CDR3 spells CASSLWTSSEQFF. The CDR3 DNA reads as TGTGCCAGCAGCTTATGGACTAGCAGTGAGCAGTTCTTC.

The CDR3 spells CATFEASEQYF. CDR3 bases: TGTGCCACCTTCGAAGCCTCCGAGCAGTACTTC. This chain links TRBV10-3 with TRBJ2-7; no clear D. Germline CDR1 ENHRY, CDR2 SYGVKD. CDR3 length equals 11 residues. Trimming took 10 bases from V and 6 from J, leaving 13 bases between them.

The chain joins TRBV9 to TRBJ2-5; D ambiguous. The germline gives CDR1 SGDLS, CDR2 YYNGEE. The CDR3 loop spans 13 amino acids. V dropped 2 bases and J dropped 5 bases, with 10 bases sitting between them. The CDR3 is CASSVGSPETQYF. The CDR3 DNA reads TGTGCCAGCAGCGTTGGTAGCCCGGAGACCCAGTACTTC. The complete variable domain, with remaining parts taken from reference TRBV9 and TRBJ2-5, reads DSGVTQTPKHLITATGQRVTLRCSPRSGDLSVYWYQQSLDQGLQFLIQYYNGEERAKGNILERFSAQQFPDLHSELNLSSLELGDSALYFCASSVGSPETQYFGPGTRLLVL.

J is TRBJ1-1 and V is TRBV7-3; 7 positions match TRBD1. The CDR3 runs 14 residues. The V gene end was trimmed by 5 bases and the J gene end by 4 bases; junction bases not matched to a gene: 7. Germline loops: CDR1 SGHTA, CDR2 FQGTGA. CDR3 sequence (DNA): TGTGCCAGCAGCCCCAGGGGGGACAGCACTGAAGCTTTCTTT. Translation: CASSPRGDSTEAFF.

CDR3 sequence: CADEGSWNNEQFF. The CDR3 region has the DNA TGTGCAGATGAGGGTAGTTGGAACAATGAGCAGTTCTTC. The chain uses TRBV2 and TRBJ2-1; tentatively, D is TRBD2 (5 bases). Germline V CDR1 and CDR2: SNHLY, FYNNEI. This CDR3 has 13 residues.

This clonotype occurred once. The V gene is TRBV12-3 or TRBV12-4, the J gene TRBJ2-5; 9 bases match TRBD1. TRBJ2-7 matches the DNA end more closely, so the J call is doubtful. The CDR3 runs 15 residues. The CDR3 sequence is CASSFAGTGHYEQYF. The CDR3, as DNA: TGTGCCAGCAGCTTCGCCGGGACAGGGCACTACGAGCAGTACTTC.

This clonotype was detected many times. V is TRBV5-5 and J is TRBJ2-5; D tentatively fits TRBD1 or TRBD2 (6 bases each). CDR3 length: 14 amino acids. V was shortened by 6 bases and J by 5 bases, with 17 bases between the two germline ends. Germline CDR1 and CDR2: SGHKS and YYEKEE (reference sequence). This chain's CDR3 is CASNYFGGSETQYF. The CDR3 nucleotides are TGTGCCAGCAACTATTTCGGGGGCTCGGAGACCCAGTACTTC.

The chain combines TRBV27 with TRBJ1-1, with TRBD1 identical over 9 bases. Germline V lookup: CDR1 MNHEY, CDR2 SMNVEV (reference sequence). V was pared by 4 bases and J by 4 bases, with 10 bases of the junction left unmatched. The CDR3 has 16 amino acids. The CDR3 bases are TGTGCCAGCAGTTCCTCACAGGGGGCAGGTGGCACTGAAGCTTTCTTT. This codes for CASSSSQGAGGTEAFF.

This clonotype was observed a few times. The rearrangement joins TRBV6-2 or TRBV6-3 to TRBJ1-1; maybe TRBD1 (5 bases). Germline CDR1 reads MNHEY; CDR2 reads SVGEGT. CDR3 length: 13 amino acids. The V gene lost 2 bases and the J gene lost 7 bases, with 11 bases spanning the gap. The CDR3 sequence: CASSYPAGVEAFF. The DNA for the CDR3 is TGTGCCAGCAGTTACCCGGCGGGGGTTGAAGCTTTCTTT.

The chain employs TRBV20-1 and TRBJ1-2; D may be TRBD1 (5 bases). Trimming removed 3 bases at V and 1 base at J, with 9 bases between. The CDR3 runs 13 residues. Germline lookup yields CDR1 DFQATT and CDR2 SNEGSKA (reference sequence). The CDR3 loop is CSAREGRNYGYTF. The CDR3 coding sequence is TGCAGTGCTAGGGAGGGGCGTAACTATGGCTACACCTTC.

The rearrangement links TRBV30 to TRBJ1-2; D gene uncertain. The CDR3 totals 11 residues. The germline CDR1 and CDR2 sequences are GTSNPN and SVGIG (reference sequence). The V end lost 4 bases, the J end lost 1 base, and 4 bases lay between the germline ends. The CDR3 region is CAWNGNYGYTF. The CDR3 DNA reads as TGTGCCTGGAACGGTAACTATGGCTACACCTTC.

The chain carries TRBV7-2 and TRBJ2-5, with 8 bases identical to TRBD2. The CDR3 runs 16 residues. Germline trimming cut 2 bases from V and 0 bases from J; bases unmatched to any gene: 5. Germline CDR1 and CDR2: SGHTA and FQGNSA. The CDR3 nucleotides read TGTGCCAGCAGCTTAATGAGTAGCGGGGACCAAGAGACCCAGTACTTC. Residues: CASSLMSSGDQETQYF.

The CDR3 loop reads CASSKVPNEKLFF. DNA of the CDR3: TGTGCCAGCTCAAAGGTGCCTAATGAAAAACTGTTTTTT. V and J are TRBV18 and TRBJ1-4, with D hard to call. Trimming removed 5 bases at V and 3 bases at J, with 7 bases between. CDR1 is KGHSH and CDR2 is LQKENI in the germline V gene. This CDR3 has 13 amino acids.

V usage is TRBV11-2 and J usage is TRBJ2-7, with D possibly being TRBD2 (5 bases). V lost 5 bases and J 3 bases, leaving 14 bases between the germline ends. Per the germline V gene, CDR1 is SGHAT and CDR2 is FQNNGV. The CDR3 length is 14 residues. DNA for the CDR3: TGTGCCAGCAGCGTAGTTGGGAGCCTCTACGAGCAGTACTTC. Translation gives CASSVVGSLYEQYF.

CDR3: CASSFLRGPYNEQYF. CDR3 nucleotide sequence: TGTGCCAGCAGTTTTCTGCGGGGCCCCTACAATGAGCAGTACTTC. This rearrangement joins TRBV28 to TRBJ2-7; TRBD2 is a possible D gene (6 bases). The CDR3 extends over 15 amino acids. Deletions cut 3 bases from V and 7 bases from J, with 19 bases between. CDR1 and CDR2 from the germline V gene are MDHEN and SYDVKM.

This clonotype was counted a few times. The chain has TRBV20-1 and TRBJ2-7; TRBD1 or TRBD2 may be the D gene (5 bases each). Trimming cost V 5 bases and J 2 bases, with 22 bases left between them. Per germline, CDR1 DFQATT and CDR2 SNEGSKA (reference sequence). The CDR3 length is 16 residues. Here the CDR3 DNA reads TGCAGTGCTCCAACCGGGACCTCGAACAACCCCTACGAGCAGTACTTC. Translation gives CSAPTGTSNNPYEQYF.

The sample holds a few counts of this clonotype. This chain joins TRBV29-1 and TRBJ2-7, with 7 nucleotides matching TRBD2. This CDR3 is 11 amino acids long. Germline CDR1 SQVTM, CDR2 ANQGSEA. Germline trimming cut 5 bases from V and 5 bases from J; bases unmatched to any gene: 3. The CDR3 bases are TGCAGCGTTCCGGGGGGTAACGAGCAGTACTTC. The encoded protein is CSVPGGNEQYF.

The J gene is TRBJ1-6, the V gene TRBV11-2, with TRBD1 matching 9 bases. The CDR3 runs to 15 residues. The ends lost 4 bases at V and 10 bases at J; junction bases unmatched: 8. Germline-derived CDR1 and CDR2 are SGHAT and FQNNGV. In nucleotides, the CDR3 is TGTGCCAGCAGCTGGGAACAGGGGGCCCGGTCACCCCTCCACTTT. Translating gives CASSWEQGARSPLHF.

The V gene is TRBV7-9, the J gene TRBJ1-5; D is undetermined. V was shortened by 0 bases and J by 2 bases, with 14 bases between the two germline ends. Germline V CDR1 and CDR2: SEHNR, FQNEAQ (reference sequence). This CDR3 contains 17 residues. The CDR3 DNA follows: TGTGCCAGCAGCTTAGCCTTACATCGGGGTGGCAATCAGCCCCAGCATTTT. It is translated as CASSLALHRGGNQPQHF.